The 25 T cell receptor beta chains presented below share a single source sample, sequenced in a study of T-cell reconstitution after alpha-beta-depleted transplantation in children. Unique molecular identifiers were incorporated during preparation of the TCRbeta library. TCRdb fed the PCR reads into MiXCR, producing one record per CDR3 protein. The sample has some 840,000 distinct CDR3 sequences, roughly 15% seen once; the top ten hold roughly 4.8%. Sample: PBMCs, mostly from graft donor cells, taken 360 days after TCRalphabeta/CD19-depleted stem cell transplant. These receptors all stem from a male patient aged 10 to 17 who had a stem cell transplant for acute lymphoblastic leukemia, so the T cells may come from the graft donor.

CDR3 region: CASSPLVDGQGPKNIQYF. The CDR3 DNA is TGCGCCAGCAGCCCCTTGGTAGATGGACAGGGCCCTAAAAACATTCAGTACTTC. The V call is TRBV5-1, the J call TRBJ2-4, with 8 bases that match TRBD1. The CDR3 is 18 residues long. Germline CDR1 and CDR2: SGHRS and YFSETQ. V was pared by 4 bases and J by 4 bases, with 16 bases of the junction left unmatched.

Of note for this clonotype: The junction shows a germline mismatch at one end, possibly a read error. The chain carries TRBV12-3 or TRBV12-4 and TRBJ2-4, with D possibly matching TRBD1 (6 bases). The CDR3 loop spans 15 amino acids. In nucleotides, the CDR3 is TGTGCCAGCAGCCCTCCGAGGTGGGACAAAAACATTCAGTCCTTC. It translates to CASSPPRWDKNIQSF.

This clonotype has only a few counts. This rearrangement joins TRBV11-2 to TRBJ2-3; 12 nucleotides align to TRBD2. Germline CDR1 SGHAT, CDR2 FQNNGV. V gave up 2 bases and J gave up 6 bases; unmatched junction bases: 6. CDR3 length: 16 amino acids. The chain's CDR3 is CASSLPLAGGPDTQYF. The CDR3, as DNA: TGTGCCAGCAGCTTACCACTAGCGGGAGGTCCGGATACGCAGTATTTT.

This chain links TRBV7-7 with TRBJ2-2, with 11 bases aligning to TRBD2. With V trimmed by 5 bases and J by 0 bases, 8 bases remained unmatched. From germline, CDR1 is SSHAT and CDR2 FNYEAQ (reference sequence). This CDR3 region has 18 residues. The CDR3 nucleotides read TGTGCCAGCAGCCCTACCCTACTAGCGGGGGCGAACACCGGGGAGCTGTTTTTT. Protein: CASSPTLLAGANTGELFF.

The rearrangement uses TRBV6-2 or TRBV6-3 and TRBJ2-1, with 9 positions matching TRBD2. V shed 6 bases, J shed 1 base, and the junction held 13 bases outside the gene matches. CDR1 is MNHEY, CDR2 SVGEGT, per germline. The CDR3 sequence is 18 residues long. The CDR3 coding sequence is TGTGCCAGCAGAAGACTAGGTGGCGGGAGGGTGTCCTACAATGAGCAGTTCTTC. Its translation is CASRRLGGGRVSYNEQFF.

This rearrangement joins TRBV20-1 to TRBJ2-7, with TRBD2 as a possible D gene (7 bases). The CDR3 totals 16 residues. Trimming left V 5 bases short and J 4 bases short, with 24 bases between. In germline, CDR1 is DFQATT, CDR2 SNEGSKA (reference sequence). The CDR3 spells CSAGFYRFKGGYEQYF. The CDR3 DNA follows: TGCAGTGCTGGGTTTTACAGGTTTAAGGGGGGGTACGAGCAGTACTTC.

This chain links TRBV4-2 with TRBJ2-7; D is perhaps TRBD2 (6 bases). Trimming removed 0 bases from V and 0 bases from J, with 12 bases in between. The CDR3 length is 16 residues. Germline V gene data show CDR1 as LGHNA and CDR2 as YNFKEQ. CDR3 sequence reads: CASSQEDSGLSYEQYF. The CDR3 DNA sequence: TGTGCCAGCAGCCAAGAAGATAGCGGCCTCTCCTACGAGCAGTACTTC.

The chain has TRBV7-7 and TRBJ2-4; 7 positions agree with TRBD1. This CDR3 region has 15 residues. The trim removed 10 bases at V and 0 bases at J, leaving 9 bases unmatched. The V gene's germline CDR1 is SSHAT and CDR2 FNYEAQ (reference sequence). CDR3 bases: TGTGCCACAGACAGGGTGGCCTTAGCCAAAAACATTCAGTACTTC. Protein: CATDRVALAKNIQYF.

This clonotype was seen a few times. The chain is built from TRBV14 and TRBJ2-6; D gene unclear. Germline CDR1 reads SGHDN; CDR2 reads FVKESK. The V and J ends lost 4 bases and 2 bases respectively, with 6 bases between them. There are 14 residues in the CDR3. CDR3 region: CASSRGTGANVLTF. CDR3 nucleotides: TGTGCCAGCAGCCGGGGTACTGGGGCCAACGTCCTGACTTTC.

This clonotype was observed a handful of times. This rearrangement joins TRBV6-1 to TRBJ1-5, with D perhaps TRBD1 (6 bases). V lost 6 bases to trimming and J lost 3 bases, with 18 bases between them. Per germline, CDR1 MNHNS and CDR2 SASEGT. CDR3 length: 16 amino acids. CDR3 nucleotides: TGTGCCAGCAGAGGGGGATTCGGGTCCACCAATCAGCCCCAGCATTTT. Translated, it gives CASRGGFGSTNQPQHF.

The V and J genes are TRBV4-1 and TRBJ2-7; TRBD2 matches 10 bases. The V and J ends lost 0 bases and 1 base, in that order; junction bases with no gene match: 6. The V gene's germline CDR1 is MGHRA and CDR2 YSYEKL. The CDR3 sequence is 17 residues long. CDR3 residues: CASSQDLRAGGSYEQYF. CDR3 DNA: TGCGCCAGCAGCCAAGATCTACGAGCGGGGGGGTCCTACGAGCAGTACTTC.

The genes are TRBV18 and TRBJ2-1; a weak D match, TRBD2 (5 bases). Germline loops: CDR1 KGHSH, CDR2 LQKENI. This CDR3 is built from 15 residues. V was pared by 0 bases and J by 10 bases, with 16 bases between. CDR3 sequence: CASSPPSGGFVEQFF. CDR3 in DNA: TGTGCCAGCTCACCACCAAGCGGTGGGTTCGTCGAGCAGTTCTTC. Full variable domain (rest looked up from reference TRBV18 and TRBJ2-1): NAGVMQNPRHLVRRRGQEARLRCSPMKGHSHVYWYRQLPEEGLKFMVYLQKENIIDESGMPKERFSAEFPKEGPSILRIQQVVRGDSAAYFCASSPPSGGFVEQFFGPGTRLTVL.

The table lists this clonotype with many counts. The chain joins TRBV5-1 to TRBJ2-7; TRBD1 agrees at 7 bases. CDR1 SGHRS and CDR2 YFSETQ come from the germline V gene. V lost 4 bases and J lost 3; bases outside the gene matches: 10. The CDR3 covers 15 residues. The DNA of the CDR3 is TGCGCCAGCAGCCAGATATCGGGACAGTACTACGAGCAGTACTTC. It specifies CASSQISGQYYEQYF.

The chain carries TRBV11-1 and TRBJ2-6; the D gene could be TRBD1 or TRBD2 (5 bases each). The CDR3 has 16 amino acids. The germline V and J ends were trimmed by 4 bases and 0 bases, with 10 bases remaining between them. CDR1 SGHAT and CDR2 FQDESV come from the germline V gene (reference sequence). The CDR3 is CASSWDLNSGANVLTF. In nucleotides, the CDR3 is TGTGCCAGCAGCTGGGACCTGAACTCTGGGGCCAACGTCCTGACTTTC. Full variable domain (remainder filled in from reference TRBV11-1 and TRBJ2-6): EAEVAQSPRYKITEKSQAVAFWCDPISGHATLYWYRQILGQGPELLVQFQDESVVDDSQLPKDRFSAERLKGVDSTLKIQPAELGDSAMYLCASSWDLNSGANVLTFGAGSRLTVL.

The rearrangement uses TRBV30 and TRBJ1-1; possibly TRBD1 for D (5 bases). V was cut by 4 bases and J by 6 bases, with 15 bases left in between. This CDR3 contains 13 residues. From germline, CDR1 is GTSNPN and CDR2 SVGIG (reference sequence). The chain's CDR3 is CAWNLGRWSEAFF. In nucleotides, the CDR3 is TGTGCCTGGAACCTGGGGCGATGGTCTGAAGCTTTCTTT.

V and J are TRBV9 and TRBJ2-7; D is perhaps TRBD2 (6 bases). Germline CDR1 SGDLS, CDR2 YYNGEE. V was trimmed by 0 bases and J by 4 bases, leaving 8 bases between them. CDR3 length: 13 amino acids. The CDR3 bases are TGTGCCAGCAGCGTAGAGGAGGGATACGAGCAGTACTTC. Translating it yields CASSVEEGYEQYF.

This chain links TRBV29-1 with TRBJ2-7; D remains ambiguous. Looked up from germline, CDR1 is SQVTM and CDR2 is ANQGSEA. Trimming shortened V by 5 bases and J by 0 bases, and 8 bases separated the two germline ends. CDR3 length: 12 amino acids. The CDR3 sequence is CSVYLSSYEQYF. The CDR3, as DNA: TGCAGCGTTTATCTTAGCTCCTACGAGCAGTACTTC.

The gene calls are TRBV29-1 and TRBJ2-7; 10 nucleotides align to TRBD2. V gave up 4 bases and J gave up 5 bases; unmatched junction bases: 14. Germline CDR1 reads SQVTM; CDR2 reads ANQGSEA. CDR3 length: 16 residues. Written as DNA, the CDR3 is TGCAGCGTTGGTTTGTCGGCTAGCGGGAGTGTCCACGAGCAGTACTTC. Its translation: CSVGLSASGSVHEQYF.

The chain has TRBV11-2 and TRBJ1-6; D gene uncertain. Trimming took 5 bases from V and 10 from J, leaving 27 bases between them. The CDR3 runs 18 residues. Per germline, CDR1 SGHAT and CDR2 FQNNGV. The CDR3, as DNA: TGTGCCAGCAGCCACCCTCCACAATCGGCGCGGGAAGGCTCACCCCTCCACTTT. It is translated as CASSHPPQSAREGSPLHF.

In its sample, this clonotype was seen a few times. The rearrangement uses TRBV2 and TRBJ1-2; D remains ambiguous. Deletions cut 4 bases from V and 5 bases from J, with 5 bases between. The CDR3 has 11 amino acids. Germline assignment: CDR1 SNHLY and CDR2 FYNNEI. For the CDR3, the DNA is TGTGCCAGCAGTGTTTGGTATGGCTACACCTTC. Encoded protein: CASSVWYGYTF.

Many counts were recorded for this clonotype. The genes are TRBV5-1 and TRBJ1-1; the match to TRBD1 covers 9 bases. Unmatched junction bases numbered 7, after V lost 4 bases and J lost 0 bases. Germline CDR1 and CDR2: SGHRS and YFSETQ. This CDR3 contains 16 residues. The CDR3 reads CASSPWTGVMNTEAFF. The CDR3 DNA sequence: TGCGCCAGCAGCCCGTGGACAGGGGTTATGAACACTGAAGCTTTCTTT.

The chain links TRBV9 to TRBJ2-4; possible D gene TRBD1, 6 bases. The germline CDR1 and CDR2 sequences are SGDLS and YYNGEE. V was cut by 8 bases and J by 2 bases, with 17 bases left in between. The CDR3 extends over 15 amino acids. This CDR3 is CARERGCGSKNIQYF. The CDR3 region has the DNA TGTGCCAGGGAGAGGGGGTGTGGGTCCAAAAACATTCAGTACTTC.

The CDR3: CASSQIGQGSYEQYF. The CDR3 DNA is TGTGCCAGCAGCCAGATAGGGCAGGGTTCCTACGAGCAGTACTTC. The chain links TRBV7-9 to TRBJ2-7, with D tentatively TRBD1 (5 bases). This CDR3 comprises 15 residues. Trimming took 5 bases from V and 1 from J, leaving 15 bases between them. Germline V gives CDR1 SEHNR, CDR2 FQNEAQ (reference sequence).

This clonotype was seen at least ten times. Written as DNA, the CDR3 is TGTGCCAGCAGTTTAGAGGGGACAGGGTCGTACAATGAGCAGTTCTTC. The encoded protein is CASSLEGTGSYNEQFF. The chain couples TRBV12-3 or TRBV12-4 to TRBJ2-1; 9 bases agree with TRBD1. The CDR3 extends over 16 amino acids. The V gene end was trimmed by 1 base and the J gene end by 4 bases; junction bases not matched to a gene: 5.

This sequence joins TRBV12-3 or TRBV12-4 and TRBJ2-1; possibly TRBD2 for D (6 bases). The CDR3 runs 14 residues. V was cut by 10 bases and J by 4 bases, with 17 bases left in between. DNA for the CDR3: TGTGCCATCGATTCCGGCGGGACTTACAATGAGCAGTTCTTC. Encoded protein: CAIDSGGTYNEQFF.